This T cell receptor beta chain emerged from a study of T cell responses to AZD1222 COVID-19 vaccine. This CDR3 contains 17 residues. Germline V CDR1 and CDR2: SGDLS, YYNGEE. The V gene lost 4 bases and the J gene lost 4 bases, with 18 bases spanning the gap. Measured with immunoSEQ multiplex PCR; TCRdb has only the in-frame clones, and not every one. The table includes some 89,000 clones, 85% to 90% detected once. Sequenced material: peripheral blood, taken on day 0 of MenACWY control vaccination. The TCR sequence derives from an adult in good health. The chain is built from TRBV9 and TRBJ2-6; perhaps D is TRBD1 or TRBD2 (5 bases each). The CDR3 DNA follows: TGTGCCAGCAGCCCGGGGACGGTCCTCTCCGGGGCCAACGTCCTGACTTTC. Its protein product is CASSPGTVLSGANVLTF.